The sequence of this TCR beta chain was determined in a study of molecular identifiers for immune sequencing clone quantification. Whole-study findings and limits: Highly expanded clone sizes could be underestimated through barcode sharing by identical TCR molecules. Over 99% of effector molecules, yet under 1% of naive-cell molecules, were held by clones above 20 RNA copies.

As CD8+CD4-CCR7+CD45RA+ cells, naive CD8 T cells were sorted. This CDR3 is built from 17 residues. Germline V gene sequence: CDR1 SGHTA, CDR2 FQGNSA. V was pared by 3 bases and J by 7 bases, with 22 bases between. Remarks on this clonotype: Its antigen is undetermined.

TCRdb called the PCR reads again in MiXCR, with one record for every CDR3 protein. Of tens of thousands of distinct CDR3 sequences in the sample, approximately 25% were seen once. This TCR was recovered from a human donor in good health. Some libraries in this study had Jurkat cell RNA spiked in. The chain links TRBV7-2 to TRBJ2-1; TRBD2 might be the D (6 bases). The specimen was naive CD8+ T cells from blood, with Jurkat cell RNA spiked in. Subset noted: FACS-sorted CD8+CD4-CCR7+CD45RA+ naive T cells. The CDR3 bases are TGTGCCAGCAGCTTTCTTCCGGGACTCCCTTTGAGGAATGAGCAGTTCTTC. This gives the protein CASSFLPGLPLRNEQFF.